Each of the 31 T cell receptor beta chains below was sequenced from the same sample in a study of T cells in Graves' hyperthyroidism and ophthalmopathy. Amplification yielded TCR beta CDR3 regions, with RNA transcripts as the source. HTBI primers were used for first-round RT-PCR of the TCR CDR3. TCRdb reprocessed the multiplex PCR reads with MiXCR, giving one entry per CDR3 protein. Among roughly 420,000 distinct CDR3 sequences listed, about 13% were seen once. Sequenced sample: blood. Receptors were obtained from a woman aged 18 to 35 with Graves' hyperthyroidism.

This clonotype turned up a few times. The chain links TRBV6-1 to TRBJ2-7; D possibly corresponds to TRBD1 (5 bases). The germline CDR1 and CDR2 sequences are MNHNS and SASEGT. The CDR3 is 14 residues long. V dropped 6 bases and J dropped 5 bases, with 17 bases sitting between them. CDR3 coding DNA: TGTGCCAGCAGCAGAGAGGCAGGGTCCCACGAGCAGTACTTC. Protein: CASSREAGSHEQYF.

This clonotype was picked up many times. V is TRBV20-1 and J is TRBJ1-1; D gene ambiguous. The germline CDR1 and CDR2 sequences are DFQATT and SNEGSKA (reference sequence). The ends were cut back, 6 bases at V and 4 bases at J, with 15 bases in the middle. This CDR3 has 13 residues. CDR3 coding DNA: TGCAGTGCCCCGAGGTCTCTGTCCACTGAAGCTTTCTTT. Amino acids: CSAPRSLSTEAFF.

This clonotype was found many times. This chain uses TRBV27 with TRBJ1-1, with a weak D call TRBD1 (5 bases). The CDR3 runs to 14 residues. The V gene's germline CDR1 is MNHEY and CDR2 SMNVEV (reference sequence). V shed 8 bases and J shed 0 bases, with 13 bases lying between them. The DNA of the CDR3 is TGTGCCAGCCTGGGAGGGACCGTGAACACTGAAGCTTTCTTT. This gives the protein CASLGGTVNTEAFF.

The chain is built from TRBV6-1 and TRBJ2-4, with D maybe TRBD1 (5 bases). This CDR3 is built from 12 residues. Germline-derived CDR1 and CDR2 are MNHNS and SASEGT. Trimming took off 11 bases at V and 7 bases at J, with 15 bases between the two ends. CDR3 DNA: TGTGCCGCTGGGGCAGGGTCCAACATTCAGTACTTC. This codes for CAAGAGSNIQYF.

This clonotype was observed a handful of times. V is TRBV7-3 and J is TRBJ2-1; 8 bases are shared with TRBD1. V lost 3 bases, J lost 7 bases, and 8 bases stayed unmatched. The CDR3 covers 15 residues. The germline V gene has CDR1 SGHTA and CDR2 FQGTGA. The CDR3 reads CASSLGTGMTNEQFF. DNA for the CDR3: TGTGCCAGCAGCTTGGGGACAGGTATGACGAATGAGCAGTTCTTC.

There are many counts of this clonotype. The chain couples TRBV29-1 to TRBJ2-7; 7 bases match TRBD1. The germline V gene has CDR1 SQVTM and CDR2 ANQGSEA. Trimming at V came to 2 bases and at J to 4 bases, leaving 5 bases not matched to a gene. The CDR3 is made up of 13 amino acids. CDR3 in DNA: TGCAGCGTTGAACAAGGGACAGCTTACGAGCAGTACTTC. It specifies CSVEQGTAYEQYF.

This clonotype was counted at least ten times. The chain has TRBV20-1 and TRBJ1-2; D possibly corresponds to TRBD1 (5 bases). Germline V gene lookup returns CDR1 DFQATT and CDR2 SNEGSKA (reference sequence). The V end lost 0 bases, the J end lost 4 bases, and 21 bases lay between the germline ends. The CDR3 is 17 residues long. CDR3 DNA: TGCAGTGCTAGAGATCGAATCCGACAGACCTTGGGCTATGGCTACACCTTC. It encodes CSARDRIRQTLGYGYTF.

This clonotype was seen only a few times. This chain's CDR3 is CASSDGTYTDTQYF. For the CDR3, the DNA is TGCGCCAGCAGTGACGGTACCTACACAGATACGCAGTATTTT. The chain is built from TRBV10-2 and TRBJ2-3, with no clear D. Per the germline V gene, CDR1 is WSHSY and CDR2 is SAAADI. V dropped 3 bases and J dropped 2 bases, with 9 bases sitting between them. CDR3 length: 14 amino acids.

Details on this clonotype: A read error is possible here, since a much larger clone lies one base away. The chain links TRBV2 to TRBJ2-7; D gene unclear. CDR1 is SNHLY, CDR2 FYNNEI, per germline. This CDR3 has 10 amino acids. CDR3 DNA sequence: TGTACCAGCAGTGACCAGGAGCAGTACTTC. This gives the protein CTSSDQEQYF.

V gene TRBV2 combines with J gene TRBJ2-3; the match to TRBD2 covers 7 bases. The CDR3 consists of 14 residues. The germline V gene has CDR1 SNHLY and CDR2 FYNNEI. J lost 0 bases, V lost 6 bases, and 3 bases had no gene match. CDR3 coding DNA: TGTGCCAGCAGGGGCGGGAGTAGCACAGATACGCAGTATTTT. Protein sequence: CASRGGSSTDTQYF.

The rearrangement joins TRBV20-1 to TRBJ1-1; 11 bases line up with TRBD1. Looked up from germline, CDR1 is DFQATT and CDR2 is SNEGSKA (reference sequence). Unmatched junction bases numbered 14, after V lost 5 bases and J lost 3 bases. The CDR3 extends over 17 amino acids. The CDR3 sequence is CSALYKGTGGLDTEAFF. For the CDR3, the DNA is TGCAGTGCTCTATACAAGGGGACAGGGGGTTTGGACACTGAAGCTTTCTTT.

This clonotype has ten or more counts. This chain links TRBV5-1 with TRBJ1-2; 7 bases are a match to TRBD1. CDR3 length equals 15 residues. CDR1 and CDR2 from the germline V gene are SGHRS and YFSETQ. After removal of 2 bases from V and 0 bases from J, the junction contained 4 bases not matched to a gene. In nucleotides, the CDR3 is TGCGCCAGCAGCTTAACCGGGACAGCTAACTATGGCTACACCTTC. It encodes CASSLTGTANYGYTF.

The sample holds many counts of this clonotype. The CDR3 loop reads CACRQGNEAFF. The CDR3 DNA follows: TGTGCCTGCCGACAGGGAAACGAAGCTTTCTTT. The chain combines TRBV6-1 with TRBJ1-1; 7 bases line up with TRBD1. Trimming took 11 bases from V and 8 from J; bases not matched to a gene: 8. CDR1 and CDR2 (germline): MNHNS, SASEGT. CDR3 length equals 11 residues.

This chain uses TRBV5-4 with TRBJ1-5, with TRBD1 identical over 7 bases. This CDR3 region has 15 residues. Germline lookup yields CDR1 SGHNT and CDR2 YYREEE (reference sequence). The V segment lost 0 bases and the J segment 6 bases; nucleotides outside the gene matches: 6. CDR3: CASSLGTDRAQPQHF. The CDR3 coding sequence is TGTGCCAGCAGCTTGGGGACCGACAGGGCTCAGCCCCAGCATTTT.

This clonotype showed up many times. J is TRBJ1-1 and V is TRBV28; D may be TRBD1 (6 bases). Germline V gives CDR1 MDHEN, CDR2 SYDVKM. The CDR3 has 15 amino acids. Between the trimmed V and J ends, which lost 7 bases and 1 base, there was a span of 16 bases. The CDR3 nucleotides read TGTGCCAGCAAAAGGGCAGGGGTTGCGAACACTGAAGCTTTCTTT. It specifies CASKRAGVANTEAFF.

The chain carries TRBV10-1 and TRBJ1-5; no clear D gene. Germline CDR1 is WNHNN and CDR2 is SYGVQD (reference sequence). Trimming left V 0 bases short and J 3 bases short, with 12 bases between. This CDR3 is built from 16 residues. The CDR3 DNA reads as TGCGCCAGCAGTGAGTCAGGTCAGATCCTCAATCAGCCCCAGCATTTT. Translating gives CASSESGQILNQPQHF.

At least ten counts were recorded for this clonotype. The rearrangement links TRBV20-1 to TRBJ2-5; 8 bases align to TRBD1. Germline V gives CDR1 DFQATT, CDR2 SNEGSKA (reference sequence). The V segment lost 0 bases and the J segment 5 bases; nucleotides outside the gene matches: 5. The CDR3 extends over 14 amino acids. CDR3 sequence (DNA): TGCAGTGCTAGAGACGGGACAGGTCGCGAGACCCAGTACTTC. Its protein is CSARDGTGRETQYF.

The chain employs TRBV5-4 and TRBJ2-2, with a weak D call TRBD1 (6 bases). The V end lost 4 bases, the J end lost 0 bases, and 13 bases lay between the germline ends. The germline gives CDR1 SGHNT, CDR2 YYREEE (reference sequence). The CDR3 sequence is 16 residues long. In nucleotides, the CDR3 is TGTGCCAGCAGCGGCGCCGGGACATCGAACACCGGGGAGCTGTTTTTT. It codes for CASSGAGTSNTGELFF.

This clonotype was seen at least ten times. The V call is TRBV28, the J call TRBJ2-7, with 13 bases lining up with TRBD2. The germline gives CDR1 MDHEN, CDR2 SYDVKM. The J segment lost 7 bases and the V segment lost 6 bases, leaving 9 bases of the junction unmatched. This CDR3 is 15 amino acids long. The CDR3 DNA sequence: TGTGCCAGCAGGGCAGGACTAGCGGGAGTTGGAGAGCAGTACTTC. This sequence encodes CASRAGLAGVGEQYF.

The chain recombines TRBV27 with TRBJ1-5, with 7 bases lining up with TRBD1. This CDR3 spans 14 amino acids. Losses at the gene ends were 6 bases for V and 3 bases for J; bases not matched to a gene: 5. Germline V gene data show CDR1 as MNHEY and CDR2 as SMNVEV (reference sequence). The CDR3 sequence: CASRQGGYNQPQHF. The CDR3 region has the DNA TGTGCCAGCAGGCAAGGGGGCTACAATCAGCCCCAGCATTTT.

This chain connects TRBV5-6 to TRBJ2-7, with 10 bases fitting TRBD2. Germline CDR1 SGHDT, CDR2 YYEEEE. The CDR3 loop spans 16 amino acids. The ends lost 3 bases at V and 2 bases at J; junction bases unmatched: 8. CDR3 loop: CASSWWITSGTYEQYF. The DNA of the CDR3 is TGTGCCAGCAGCTGGTGGATTACTAGCGGGACCTACGAGCAGTACTTC.

This clonotype was seen many times. This chain joins TRBV27 and TRBJ1-2; D call uncertain. V lost 6 bases, J lost 0 bases, and 11 bases lay in between. The germline V gene encodes CDR1 MNHEY and CDR2 SMNVEV (reference sequence). This CDR3 contains 14 residues. The CDR3 loop reads CASRSRRTNYGYTF. CDR3 in DNA: TGTGCCAGCAGATCCAGGAGGACTAACTATGGCTACACCTTC.

In this sample, this clonotype turned up many times. The V call is TRBV5-1, the J call TRBJ2-7; 9 bases fit TRBD2. CDR3 length: 17 residues. With V trimmed by 1 base and J by 1 base, 9 bases remained unmatched. Germline assignment: CDR1 SGHRS and CDR2 YFSETQ. The CDR3 loop is CASSLSVTSGVSYEQYF. CDR3 in DNA: TGCGCCAGCAGCTTGTCCGTGACTAGCGGCGTATCCTACGAGCAGTACTTC.

The chain employs TRBV25-1 and TRBJ2-5, with a weak D call TRBD2 (5 bases). Germline V gene sequence: CDR1 MGHDK, CDR2 SYGVNS. V was clipped by 5 bases and J by 1 base, with 14 bases between them. The length of the CDR3 is 15 residues. CDR3 sequence: CASSRLAGIQETQYF. In nucleotides, the CDR3 is TGTGCCAGCAGTCGACTCGCGGGCATCCAAGAGACCCAGTACTTC. Full variable domain (remainder filled in from reference TRBV25-1 and TRBJ2-5): EADIYQTPRYLVIGTGKKITLECSQTMGHDKMYWYQQDPGMELHLIHYSYGVNSTEKGDLSSESTVSRIRTEHFPLTLESARPSHTSQYLCASSRLAGIQETQYFGPGTRLLVL.

This clonotype was detected a few times. The chain has TRBV7-3 and TRBJ2-1, with 7 bases that match TRBD2. CDR1 and CDR2 (germline): SGHTA, FQGTGA. J gave up 3 bases and V 5 bases, and 13 bases lay outside the gene matches. CDR3 size: 17 residues. The CDR3 here is CASSRNGASGVYNEQFF. The CDR3, as DNA: TGTGCCAGCAGCCGGAACGGGGCTAGCGGCGTCTACAATGAGCAGTTCTTC.

Many counts were recorded for this clonotype. The CDR3 loop reads CASSSGLAAPDSYEQYF. DNA of the CDR3: TGTGCCAGTAGTTCGGGACTAGCGGCCCCCGATTCCTACGAGCAGTACTTC. The genes are TRBV19 and TRBJ2-7; 11 bases match TRBD2. The germline V gene encodes CDR1 LNHDA and CDR2 SQIVND (reference sequence). The CDR3 is 17 amino acids. Trimming cost V 5 bases and J 1 base; bases outside gene matches: 10.

The V gene is TRBV6-1, the J gene TRBJ1-3, with no clear D. Germline V gene lookup returns CDR1 MNHNS and CDR2 SASEGT. This CDR3 spans 13 amino acids. Trimming pared 6 bases from V and 5 bases from J, leaving 11 bases between. This CDR3 is CASSQDRRNTIYF. In DNA form, the CDR3 reads TGTGCCAGCAGCCAGGATCGTCGAAACACCATATATTTT.

The rearrangement joins TRBV14 to TRBJ2-1; 12 bases map to TRBD2. Trimming at V came to 1 base and at J to 9 bases, leaving 10 bases not matched to a gene. This CDR3 has 17 residues. Germline V CDR1 and CDR2: SGHDN, FVKESK. CDR3 nucleotide sequence: TGTGCCAGCAGCCAAGGGTGGCTAGCGGGAGGGAGGGGTGAGCAGTTCTTC. It translates to CASSQGWLAGGRGEQFF.

This clonotype was found many times. The V call is TRBV10-3, the J call TRBJ2-1; D is uncertain. V was cut by 2 bases and J by 5 bases, with 1 base left in between. The CDR3 contains 11 residues. CDR1 and CDR2 (germline): ENHRY, SYGVKD. CDR3 in amino acids: CAISENNEQFF. DNA for the CDR3: TGTGCCATCAGTGAGAACAATGAGCAGTTCTTC.

The V call is TRBV20-1, the J call TRBJ2-1, with a possible D match to TRBD2 (6 bases). The CDR3 is made up of 14 amino acids. Germline CDR1 reads DFQATT; CDR2 reads SNEGSKA (reference sequence). The V gene lost 3 bases and the J gene lost 9 bases, with 18 bases spanning the gap. CDR3 DNA: TGCAGTGCTAGTCTGGCCTCACTCGGGGGTGAGCAGTTCTTC. Its protein product is CSASLASLGGEQFF.

This clonotype was counted at least ten times. V and J are TRBV27 and TRBJ1-1; no reliable D call. The V and J ends lost 5 bases and 4 bases respectively, with 11 bases between them. CDR3 length: 13 residues. Per germline, CDR1 MNHEY and CDR2 SMNVEV (reference sequence). The CDR3 loop is CASSPRAGTEAFF. In nucleotides, the CDR3 is TGTGCCAGCAGTCCACGGGCTGGCACTGAAGCTTTCTTT.